The source of this T cell receptor beta chain is a study of CD8 T cell repertoires and HIV-1 epitope variants. Data came from immunoSEQ multiplex PCR; TCRdb stores just in-frame clones and leaves some out. The sample has around 5,900 clones; 50% to 70% are singletons. CDR1 and CDR2 (germline): SGHAT, FQNNGV. CDR3 size: 14 residues. The ends lost 3 bases at V and 4 bases at J; junction bases unmatched: 1. This clone was counted a single time. Its antigen is unidentified. The chain is built from TRBV11-2 and TRBJ2-1; 9 nucleotides match TRBD1. Source material: cultured CD8+ T cells derived from PBMCs. This TCR was sampled from a male donor with HIV. This CDR3 is CASSLTGGYNEQFF. The CDR3 DNA is TGTGCCAGCAGCTTGACAGGGGGTTACAATGAGCAGTTCTTC.